One and the same sample provided the 30 T cell receptor beta chains below, sequenced in a study of regulatory T cells in long-lasting Graves disease. CDR3 regions were amplified by Arm-PCR using iRepertoire HTBI primers to build TCR beta libraries. TCRdb passed the multiplex PCR reads through MiXCR, listing each CDR3 protein once. This sample has about 470,000 distinct CDR3 sequences; less than 25% occur once, and the top ten carry approximately 7.8%. Time point here: persistent/refractory GD, antithyroid drugs over 5 years with positive TRAb. Construction of the TCR library relied on RNA isolated from PBMCs. Specimen: peripheral blood mononuclear cells (PBMCs), collected when the disease was refractory, from a patient treated with antithyroid drugs. The receptors were gathered from a female donor with Graves disease.

This clonotype has only a few counts. The rearrangement links TRBV30 to TRBJ1-5, with a possible D match to TRBD1 (5 bases). CDR1 is GTSNPN, CDR2 SVGIG, per germline (reference sequence). V shed 0 bases and J shed 3 bases, with 6 bases lying between them. This CDR3 spans 13 amino acids. The DNA of the CDR3 is TGTGCCTGGAGTGTGGGGGACAATCAGCCCCAGCATTTT. Translating gives CAWSVGDNQPQHF.

V is TRBV9 and J is TRBJ2-7; tentative D call: TRBD1 (7 bases). The germline CDR1 and CDR2 sequences are SGDLS and YYNGEE. CDR3 length equals 11 residues. Trimming stripped 4 bases from V and 9 bases from J, with 11 bases between. The CDR3 spells CASSQGGAQYF. DNA for the CDR3: TGTGCCAGCAGCCAGGGGGGCGCGCAGTACTTC.

The gene calls are TRBV20-1 and TRBJ2-7; the D gene is possibly TRBD2 (5 bases). The V end was cut by 5 bases, the J end by 9 bases, with 23 bases between. This CDR3 comprises 14 residues. CDR1 and CDR2 from the germline V gene are DFQATT and SNEGSKA (reference sequence). CDR3 region: CSAAPGTHHLGQYF. The CDR3 bases are TGCAGTGCTGCTCCGGGAACCCACCACCTAGGGCAGTACTTC.

This clonotype showed up many times. This chain joins TRBV28 and TRBJ2-3; 12 positions match TRBD2. Germline V lookup: CDR1 MDHEN, CDR2 SYDVKM. With 6 bases clipped from V and 0 bases from J, the junction kept 4 bases outside the gene matches. CDR3 size: 16 residues. This chain's CDR3 is CASSPGTSGSTDTQYF. CDR3 nucleotide sequence: TGTGCCAGCAGCCCAGGGACTAGCGGGAGCACAGATACGCAGTATTTT.

With respect to this clonotype: A much larger clone lies one base from this, so it may be a read error. This likely comes from a read error, as the CDR3 has no conserved phenylalanine or tryptophan at its end. The chain recombines TRBV27 with TRBJ1-2, with TRBD1 matching 7 bases. The CDR3 loop spans 12 amino acids. From germline, CDR1 is MNHEY and CDR2 SMNVEV (reference sequence). V was clipped by 10 bases and J by 5 bases; unmatched bases: 7. Written as DNA, the CDR3 is TGTGCCAACCCCCTGACAGGGTATGGCTACACCTCC. Amino acid sequence: CANPLTGYGYTS.

Many counts were recorded for this clonotype. This rearrangement joins TRBV5-5 to TRBJ1-2; 8 bases fit TRBD1. The CDR3 runs 17 residues. V dropped 4 bases and J dropped 4; count of bases not matched to a gene: 15. Germline V gives CDR1 SGHKS, CDR2 YYEKEE (reference sequence). The CDR3, as DNA: TGTGCCAGCAGCCTACCGGGACAGGCCTCTAGTATCTATGGCTACACCTTC. This sequence encodes CASSLPGQASSIYGYTF.

This clonotype was seen at least ten times. Written as DNA, the CDR3 is TGTGCCAGCAGCTTGATTGGGGGGGCCAACGTCCTGACTTTC. Translation: CASSLIGGANVLTF. V and J are TRBV11-2 and TRBJ2-6, with D uncertain. The V end was cut by 3 bases, the J end by 4 bases, with 7 bases between. This CDR3 comprises 14 residues. CDR1 and CDR2 (germline): SGHAT, FQNNGV. The full variable domain, rest sourced from reference TRBV11-2 and TRBJ2-6, is EAGVAQSPRYKIIEKRQSVAFWCNPISGHATLYWYQQILGQGPKLLIQFQNNGVVDDSQLPKDRFSAERLKGVDSTLKIQPAKLEDSAVYLCASSLIGGANVLTFGAGSRLTVL.

Only a few counts were recorded for this clonotype. V and J are TRBV24-1 and TRBJ2-2, with 7 bases lining up with TRBD1. In germline, CDR1 is KGHDR, CDR2 SFDVKD. V trimming: 4 bases; J trimming: 0 bases; junction bases outside the gene matches: 13. The CDR3 is 19 residues long. The CDR3 DNA reads TGTGCCACCAGTGAGTCCGGGACAGAGACGCCCGCGAACACCGGGGAGCTGTTTTTT. As protein: CATSESGTETPANTGELFF.

This clonotype has ten or more counts. V gene TRBV6-2 or TRBV6-3 combines with J gene TRBJ1-1; TRBD1 matches 8 bases. The CDR3 has 15 amino acids. Germline V CDR1 and CDR2: MNHEY, SVGEGT. Trimming cost V 1 base and J 7 bases; bases outside gene matches: 8. CDR3 protein: CASSYLAQGASEAFF. The DNA of the CDR3 is TGTGCCAGCAGTTACTTGGCCCAGGGGGCTAGTGAAGCTTTCTTT.

This clonotype has a count of ten or more. V is TRBV11-2 and J is TRBJ2-5, with D perhaps TRBD1 (7 bases). Germline V lookup: CDR1 SGHAT, CDR2 FQNNGV. V lost 3 bases and J 2 bases, leaving 22 bases between the germline ends. The CDR3 has 18 residues. The CDR3 spells CASSFGGRGQIDQETQYF. CDR3 coding DNA: TGTGCCAGCAGCTTCGGAGGGCGGGGACAGATCGATCAAGAGACCCAGTACTTC.

V usage is TRBV30 and J usage is TRBJ2-7; D gene uncertain. This CDR3 spans 14 amino acids. Germline V gene data show CDR1 as GTSNPN and CDR2 as SVGIG (reference sequence). Trimming cost V 2 bases and J 5 bases, with 16 bases left between them. The CDR3 is CAWSIASLVNEQYF. In nucleotides, the CDR3 is TGTGCCTGGAGTATTGCTTCATTAGTTAACGAGCAGTACTTC. Based on the CDR3 plus reference TRBV30 and TRBJ2-7, the full variable domain is SQTIHQWPATLVQPVGSPLSLECTVEGTSNPNLYWYRQAAGRGLQLLFYSVGIGQISSEVPQNLSASRPQDRQFILSSKKLLLSDSGFYLCAWSIASLVNEQYFGPGTRLTVT.

In DNA, the CDR3 is TGTGCCAGCAGCTTGGGCATAGTGAACACTGAAGCTTTCTTT. This encodes CASSLGIVNTEAFF. The chain couples TRBV5-6 to TRBJ1-1, with D unresolved. Trimming removed 0 bases from V and 0 bases from J, with 6 bases in between. There are 14 residues in the CDR3. Per the germline V gene, CDR1 is SGHDT and CDR2 is YYEEEE.

The chain recombines TRBV6-1 with TRBJ2-3, with TRBD2 as a possible D gene (6 bases). Germline V gene sequence: CDR1 MNHNS, CDR2 SASEGT. CDR3 length: 15 amino acids. Trimming removed 7 bases from V and 6 bases from J, with 20 bases in between. The CDR3 is CASTLRRVVGDTQYF. CDR3 nucleotides: TGTGCCAGCACTCTTCGGAGGGTGGTGGGGGATACGCAGTATTTT.

The table lists this clonotype with many counts. The V call is TRBV12-3 or TRBV12-4, the J call TRBJ2-2; 16 nucleotides line up with TRBD2. The CDR3 covers 17 residues. With V trimmed by 4 bases and J by 5 bases, 4 bases remained unmatched. CDR3 sequence: CASSSGTSGRATGELFF. As DNA, the CDR3 is TGTGCCAGCAGTTCCGGGACTAGCGGGAGGGCAACCGGGGAGCTGTTTTTT.

This clonotype was recorded many times. The chain combines TRBV28 with TRBJ1-1; D gene ambiguous. The CDR3 runs to 10 residues. V was pared by 4 bases and J by 7 bases, with 4 bases between. Germline V lookup: CDR1 MDHEN, CDR2 SYDVKM. CDR3 DNA sequence: TGTGCCAGCAGTTCGGATGAAGCTTTCTTT. Translated: CASSSDEAFF.

The V call is TRBV2, the J call TRBJ2-1; 7 bases are shared with TRBD1. Germline CDR1 reads SNHLY; CDR2 reads FYNNEI. The V gene end was trimmed by 7 bases and the J gene end by 4 bases; junction bases not matched to a gene: 7. CDR3 length: 14 residues. CDR3 residues: CASTRDRIYNEQFF. In DNA form, the CDR3 reads TGTGCCAGCACTCGGGACAGAATTTACAATGAGCAGTTCTTC.

The table lists this clonotype with a few counts. The rearrangement links TRBV6-1 to TRBJ2-5, with 8 bases matching TRBD2. CDR1 and CDR2 from the germline V gene are MNHNS and SASEGT. The CDR3 runs to 14 residues. The V gene end was trimmed by 8 bases and the J gene end by 4 bases; junction bases not matched to a gene: 9. The CDR3 region is CASGRGGGGETQYF. The DNA for the CDR3 is TGTGCCAGCGGTCGGGGGGGAGGCGGAGAGACCCAGTACTTC.

About this clonotype: The conserved closing phenylalanine or tryptophan is absent in this CDR3, likely reflecting a read error. This chain joins TRBV11-1 and TRBJ1-2, with a possible D match to TRBD1 (5 bases). This CDR3 has 16 amino acids. The germline gives CDR1 SGHAT, CDR2 FQDESV (reference sequence). V was trimmed by 5 bases and J by 0 bases, leaving 16 bases between them. The CDR3 DNA sequence: TGTGCCAGCAGCCAAGAAGAGGGACGGGCTAACTATGGCTACACCCTC. Its protein product is CASSQEEGRANYGYTL.

Worth noting for this clonotype: The junction shows a germline mismatch at one end, possibly a read error. The chain recombines TRBV4-2 with TRBJ2-5; 10 nucleotides line up with TRBD2. The CDR3 totals 14 residues. Germline CDR1 reads LGHNA; CDR2 reads YNFKEQ. For the CDR3, the DNA is TGTGCCAGCAGCCAAGATTTACTGAGCGGGAGGGCGTTGTTC. As protein: CASSQDLLSGRALF.

This clonotype was seen ten or more times. The chain joins TRBV7-2 to TRBJ2-7; D not certain. The germline V gene encodes CDR1 SGHTA and CDR2 FQGNSA. V was clipped by 1 base and J by 2 bases, with 6 bases between them. The CDR3 runs 13 residues. CDR3 sequence (DNA): TGTGCCAGCAGCTTAGGGTGGGCCTACGAGCAGTACTTC. Translation gives CASSLGWAYEQYF.

V usage is TRBV11-2 and J usage is TRBJ1-5; D is perhaps TRBD1 (5 bases). Germline lookup yields CDR1 SGHAT and CDR2 FQNNGV. The CDR3 length is 14 residues. Trimming left V 6 bases short and J 0 bases short, with 9 bases between. The DNA of the CDR3 is TGTGCCAGCAGGCTACAGGATAGCAATCAGCCCCAGCATTTT. Protein product: CASRLQDSNQPQHF.

In its sample, this clonotype was seen many times. This chain links TRBV12-3 or TRBV12-4 with TRBJ1-1; tentatively, D is TRBD1 (6 bases). The V end was cut by 6 bases, the J end by 1 base, with 12 bases between. This CDR3 spans 14 amino acids. This chain's CDR3 is CASSFTGKNTEAFF. Here the CDR3 DNA reads TGTGCCAGCAGCTTTACAGGGAAGAACACTGAAGCTTTCTTT.

The rearrangement links TRBV27 to TRBJ2-7; D call uncertain. Germline-derived CDR1 and CDR2 are MNHEY and SMNVEV (reference sequence). The CDR3 spans 14 residues. V lost 1 base, J lost 1 base, and 8 bases lay in between. The CDR3 spells CASSLYKQSYEQYF. The DNA of the CDR3 is TGTGCCAGCAGTTTATACAAGCAGTCCTACGAGCAGTACTTC.

The rearrangement links TRBV25-1 to TRBJ2-5; D remains ambiguous. This CDR3 spans 11 amino acids. Trimming shortened V by 3 bases and J by 12 bases, and 11 bases separated the two germline ends. Germline V lookup: CDR1 MGHDK, CDR2 SYGVNS. The CDR3 region has the DNA TGTGCCAGCAGTGAGGGTCAGGCCGAGTACTTC. It codes for CASSEGQAEYF.

This clonotype showed up many times. This rearrangement joins TRBV12-3 or TRBV12-4 to TRBJ2-7, with D tentatively TRBD1 or TRBD2 (5 bases each). The V gene lost 6 bases and the J gene lost 2 bases, with 17 bases spanning the gap. CDR3 size: 15 residues. The CDR3: CASSPGTENPYEQYF. The DNA for the CDR3 is TGTGCCAGCAGCCCTGGGACCGAGAACCCCTACGAGCAGTACTTC.

This clonotype was observed many times. The rearrangement joins TRBV29-1 to TRBJ2-7, with D possibly matching TRBD2 (5 bases). Trimming took off 7 bases at V and 7 bases at J, with 20 bases between the two ends. The CDR3 sequence is 13 residues long. Germline assignment: CDR1 SQVTM and CDR2 ANQGSEA. CDR3 nucleotides: TGCAGCGCGGATGGACTCGCGGCTGGGGAGCAGTACTTC. It yields the protein CSADGLAAGEQYF.

This clonotype has at least ten counts. V gene TRBV30 combines with J gene TRBJ2-2, with D uncertain. The V gene's germline CDR1 is GTSNPN and CDR2 SVGIG (reference sequence). The CDR3 has 12 amino acids. Trimming took 3 bases from V and 3 from J, leaving 5 bases between them. The CDR3: CAWSLYTGELFF. The CDR3 DNA reads as TGTGCCTGGAGCCTATACACCGGGGAGCTGTTTTTT. Based on the CDR3 plus reference TRBV30 and TRBJ2-2, the full variable domain is SQTIHQWPATLVQPVGSPLSLECTVEGTSNPNLYWYRQAAGRGLQLLFYSVGIGQISSEVPQNLSASRPQDRQFILSSKKLLLSDSGFYLCAWSLYTGELFFGEGSRLTVL.

This clonotype was found many times. The chain has TRBV27 and TRBJ2-7; 8 positions match TRBD1. Germline V lookup: CDR1 MNHEY, CDR2 SMNVEV (reference sequence). The CDR3 runs to 17 residues. J was trimmed by 6 bases and V by 6 bases; bases with no gene match: 19. The chain's CDR3 is CASSSNSDRAVPIEQYF. In nucleotides, the CDR3 is TGTGCCAGCAGCTCCAACTCGGACAGGGCCGTACCCATCGAGCAGTACTTC.

A word on this clonotype: The junction differs from germline at one of its ends, possibly a read error. The chain uses TRBV20-1 and TRBJ2-7; D is ambiguous. Germline V gene sequence: CDR1 DFQATT, CDR2 SNEGSKA (reference sequence). The CDR3 runs 15 residues. CDR3 in DNA: TGCAGTGCCAAGATCCCCAGTACGTCTCCCGACGAGCGGTACTTC. Its protein is CSAKIPSTSPDERYF.

This clonotype has a handful of counts. The chain couples TRBV9 to TRBJ1-5; D remains unclear. CDR1 is SGDLS, CDR2 YYNGEE, per germline. The V end was cut by 4 bases, the J end by 4 bases, with 9 bases between. The CDR3 runs to 13 residues. The CDR3 DNA reads TGTGCCAGCAGCATGGGAGAAAATCAGCCCCAGCATTTT. Its translation is CASSMGENQPQHF.